This T cell receptor beta chain is from a study of T cell clonality in common variable immunodeficiency. The CDR3 totals 16 residues. Per the germline V gene, CDR1 is LNHDA and CDR2 is SQIVND (reference sequence). Germline trimming cut 7 bases from V and 5 bases from J; bases unmatched to any gene: 12. Donors gave about 5 to 8 ml heparinized peripheral whole blood. Study outcomes and limitations: Shared TCRbeta clones were fewer between CVID subjects than controls. Compared with healthy controls, CVID subjects showed increased TCRbeta clonality, mostly in about a third. T cell subpopulation sequencing would be needed to explain CVID clonality.

The protocol was immunoSEQ multiplex PCR, while the TCRdb copy is restricted to in-frame clones and leaves out a portion. The sample lists roughly 34,000 clones, none appearing once, the ten largest making up over 0.95%. Many counts were recorded for this clone. Its matching antigen is unknown. The read comes to an end 3 residues before the CDR3 does, leaving the germline J gene to fill in the end. The chain has TRBV19 and TRBJ2-1; 9 nucleotides match TRBD1. This sequence was found in a person aged 18 to 75 in good health. The sequencing input was peripheral blood mononuclear cells. The chain's CDR3 is CASTPITGDRDNEQFF. The DNA read from the CDR3 is TGTGCCAGTACTCCTATCACAGGGGACAGGGACAATGAG.